This entry describes one TCR beta chain. As yet, its antigen is unknown. Trimming stripped 8 bases from V and 4 bases from J, with 18 bases between. There are 15 residues in the CDR3. Per germline, CDR1 MRHNA and CDR2 SNTAGT. The entirety of the isolated RNA underwent reverse transcription, so expressed TCRB transcripts were sequenced. Here immunoSEQ multiplex PCR was the method, and the copy in TCRdb shows in-frame clones only, minus some. Seen here are some 290,000 clones, around an eighth observed once, and the top ten hold more than 0.015%. This record belongs to a study of beta chain features in type 1 diabetes. General study results and limits: People with Type 1 diabetes carried modestly yet significantly shorter TCRB CDR3s in all four CD4+ subsets.

This clonotype was sampled from a man under 40 with type 1 diabetes. What was sequenced was naive CD4+ T cells from blood. V and J are TRBV6-4 and TRBJ1-5; D not resolved. CDR3 coding DNA: TGTGCCAGCGGCAGACTGTTAAATTGGAATCAGCCCCAGCATTTT. Encoded protein: CASGRLLNWNQPQHF.